Presented here are 9 T cell receptor beta chains from one specimen sequenced in a study of blood T cells in healthy people across ages. Primed by a sample-barcoded 5' primer and a J-beta primer mix, a second PCR proceeded for roughly 7 to 11 cycles. TCRdb fed the 5' RACE reads into MiXCR, producing one record per CDR3 protein. The sample records hundreds of thousands of distinct CDR3 sequences, over 40% being singletons. The sample was blood. These TCRs come from a woman of 80 years or more in good health.

The chain links TRBV20-1 to TRBJ2-5, with TRBD2 as a possible D gene (7 bases). This CDR3 is built from 13 residues. Trimming took off 8 bases at V and 2 bases at J, with 15 bases between the two ends. Germline V lookup: CDR1 DFQATT, CDR2 SNEGSKA (reference sequence). The CDR3 DNA follows: TGCAGTAATAATGCGGGGGCGCAAGAGACCCAGTACTTC. Protein sequence: CSNNAGAQETQYF.

The chain has TRBV6-5 and TRBJ1-1; D might be TRBD1 (5 bases). Per the germline V gene, CDR1 is MNHEY and CDR2 is SVGAGI. Trimming shortened V by 0 bases and J by 8 bases, and 13 bases separated the two germline ends. The CDR3 loop spans 14 amino acids. This CDR3 reads CASSYSIQAGEAFF. The DNA of the CDR3 is TGTGCCAGCAGTTACTCGATACAGGCCGGAGAAGCTTTCTTT.

The CDR3 reads CASSFRGFADTQYF. In DNA form, the CDR3 reads TGTGCCAGCAGTTTTAGAGGGTTCGCAGATACGCAGTATTTT. The V and J genes are TRBV12-3 or TRBV12-4 and TRBJ2-3; a possible D gene is TRBD2 (5 bases). V lost 3 bases, J lost 4 bases, and 11 bases lay in between. The CDR3 is made up of 14 amino acids.

V gene TRBV15 combines with J gene TRBJ2-1; D is possibly TRBD2 (6 bases). Germline V gene data show CDR1 as LNHNV and CDR2 as YYDKDF (reference sequence). Trimming removed 2 bases at V and 7 bases at J, with 12 bases between. The CDR3 extends over 14 amino acids. CDR3 bases: TGTGCCACCAGCAGACGGGGACTCACGAATGAGCAGTTCTTC. Encoded protein: CATSRRGLTNEQFF.

The rearrangement joins TRBV10-3 to TRBJ2-3; D might be TRBD2 (5 bases). V was clipped by 9 bases and J by 2 bases, with 12 bases between them. Germline CDR1 ENHRY, CDR2 SYGVKD. There are 13 residues in the CDR3. The CDR3 reads CAIHSGNTDTQYF. CDR3 bases: TGTGCCATTCATTCCGGGAACACAGATACGCAGTATTTT.

The V and J genes are TRBV6-6 and TRBJ2-5; weak D call: TRBD2 (6 bases). V was trimmed by 8 bases and J by 0 bases, leaving 13 bases between them. This CDR3 contains 14 residues. Germline lookup yields CDR1 MNHNY and CDR2 SVGAGI (reference sequence). CDR3 region: CASRGEAYQETQYF. The CDR3 DNA is TGTGCCAGCCGCGGGGAAGCATACCAAGAGACCCAGTACTTC.

This clonotype was detected many times. The chain uses TRBV2 and TRBJ2-5, with 7 bases identical to TRBD2. V shed 6 bases, J shed 6 bases, and the junction held 13 bases outside the gene matches. CDR3 size: 15 residues. Germline lookup yields CDR1 SNHLY and CDR2 FYNNEI. The CDR3 sequence is CASRVQAGLYKTQYF. The DNA for the CDR3 is TGTGCCAGCAGGGTACAAGCGGGGCTTTATAAGACCCAGTACTTC.

This clonotype was counted ten times or more. V is TRBV5-1 and J is TRBJ2-3; D gene unclear. The germline CDR1 and CDR2 sequences are SGHRS and YFSETQ. The V end lost 2 bases, the J end lost 3 bases, and 10 bases lay between the germline ends. This CDR3 has 14 residues. CDR3: CASSFGVATDTQYF. The DNA of the CDR3 is TGCGCCAGCAGCTTTGGAGTTGCTACAGATACGCAGTATTTT.

The chain carries TRBV25-1 and TRBJ2-2; possible D gene TRBD2, 6 bases. CDR1 and CDR2 (germline): MGHDK, SYGVNS. The CDR3 is 14 amino acids. V was clipped by 7 bases and J by 7 bases, with 16 bases between them. Here the CDR3 reads CASMTGVGSGELFF. DNA of the CDR3: TGTGCCAGCATGACGGGGGTTGGCAGCGGGGAGCTGTTTTTT.